This record concerns one TCR beta chain sequence. This entry is derived from a study of shared clonotypes between healthy human individuals. Trimming shortened V by 5 bases and J by 4 bases, and 17 bases separated the two germline ends. Germline CDR1 is SGHTA and CDR2 is FQGTGA. CDR3 length: 15 residues. Naive CD8 isolation took CD45RO-negative cells positively selected for CCR7 and excluded terminally differentiated effector memory CD45RA+ cells. Sequenced by immunoSEQ multiplex PCR; TCRdb stores in-frame clones only, minus some. In the table there are fewer than 1 million clones, about 96% of which are singletons.

The chain couples TRBV7-3 to TRBJ2-5; D is undetermined. This TCR came from a man under 40 in good health. Sequencing was done on a sample of naive CD8+ T cells sorted from blood. As DNA, the CDR3 is TGTGCCAGCAGCCCAAGGAACGTTTGGGGAGAGACCCAGTACTTC. It yields the protein CASSPRNVWGETQYF. Looking up the rest from reference TRBV7-3 and TRBJ2-5 gives the full variable domain: GAGVSQTPSNKVTEKGKYVELRCDPISGHTALYWYRQSLGQGPEFLIYFQGTGAADDSGLPNDRFFAVRPEGSVSTLKIQRTERGDSAVYLCASSPRNVWGETQYFGPGTRLLVL.